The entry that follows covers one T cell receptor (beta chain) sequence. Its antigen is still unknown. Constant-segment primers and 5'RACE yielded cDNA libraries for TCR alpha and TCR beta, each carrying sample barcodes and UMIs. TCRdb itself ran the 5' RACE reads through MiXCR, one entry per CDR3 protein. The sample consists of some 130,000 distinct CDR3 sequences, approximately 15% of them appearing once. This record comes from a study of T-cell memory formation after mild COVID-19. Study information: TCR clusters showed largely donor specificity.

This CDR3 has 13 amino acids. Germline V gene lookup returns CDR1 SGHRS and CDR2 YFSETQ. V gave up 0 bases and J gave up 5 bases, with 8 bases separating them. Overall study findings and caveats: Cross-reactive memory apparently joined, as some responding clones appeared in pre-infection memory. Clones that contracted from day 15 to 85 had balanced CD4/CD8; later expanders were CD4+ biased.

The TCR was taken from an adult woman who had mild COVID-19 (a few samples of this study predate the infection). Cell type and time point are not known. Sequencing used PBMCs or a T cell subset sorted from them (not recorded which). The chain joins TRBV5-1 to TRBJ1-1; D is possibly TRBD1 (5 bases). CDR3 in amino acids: CASSLVGETEAFF. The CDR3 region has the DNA TGCGCCAGCAGCTTGGTAGGGGAGACTGAAGCTTTCTTT.